The entry that follows covers one T cell receptor beta chain sequence. What it recognizes is unknown. The CDR3 totals 15 residues. CDR1 and CDR2 (germline): SNHLY, FYNNEI. The source of the sample is a study of monozygotic twins with inflammatory bowel disease. The draw for each donor consisted of a single 2.5 ml blood sample. TCRdb reprocessed the 5' RACE reads, with one entry per CDR3 protein and no DNA. This specimen shows a few hundred thousand distinct CDR3 sequences; the ten leading clones hold 1.5% to 2%. Whole-study findings and limits: TCRbeta diversity (inverse Simpson) was lower in IBD patients than in healthy co-twins.

The chain is built from TRBV2 and TRBJ2-7; the TRBD1 assignment by TCRdb is unverifiable without DNA. Sequences were obtained from blood. This TCR was recovered from a human donor with ulcerative colitis or Crohn's disease, or a healthy co-twin of an affected twin (not recorded which). The CDR3 is CASSESGQKSYEQYF. Full variable domain (rest looked up from reference TRBV2 and TRBJ2-7): EPEVTQTPSHQVTQMGQEVILRCVPISNHLYFYWYRQILGQKVEFLVSFYNNEISEKSEIFDDQFSVERPDGSNFTLKIRSTKLEDSAMYFCASSESGQKSYEQYFGPGTRLTVT.